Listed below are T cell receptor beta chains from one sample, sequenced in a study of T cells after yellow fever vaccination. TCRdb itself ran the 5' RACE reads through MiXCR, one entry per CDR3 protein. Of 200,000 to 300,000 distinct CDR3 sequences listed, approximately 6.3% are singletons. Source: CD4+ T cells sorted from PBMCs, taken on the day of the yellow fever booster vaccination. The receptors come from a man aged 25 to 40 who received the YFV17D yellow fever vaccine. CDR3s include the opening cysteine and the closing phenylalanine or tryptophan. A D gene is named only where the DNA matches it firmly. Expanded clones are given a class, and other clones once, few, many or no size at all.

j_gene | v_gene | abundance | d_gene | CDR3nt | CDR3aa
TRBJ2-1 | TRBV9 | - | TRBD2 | TGTGCCAGCAGCTTGAGCGGGAGGGGGAACAATGAGCAGTTCTTC | CASSLSGRGNNEQFF
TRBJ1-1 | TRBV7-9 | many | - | TGTGCCAGCAGCCCTGGGACGGGATTCAACACTGAAGCTTTCTTT | CASSPGTGFNTEAFF
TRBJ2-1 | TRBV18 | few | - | TGTGCCAGCTCACCCCAGCAGAGCTCCTACAATGAGCAGTTCTTC | CASSPQQSSYNEQFF
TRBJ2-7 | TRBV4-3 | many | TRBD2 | TGCGCCAGCAGCCAAGGGAGCGGGAGATCCTACGAGCAGTACTTC | CASSQGSGRSYEQYF
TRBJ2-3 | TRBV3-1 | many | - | TGTGCCAGCAGCCATGCCCCCACGTACCCAGATACGCAGTATTTT | CASSHAPTYPDTQYF
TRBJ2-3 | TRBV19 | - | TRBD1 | TGTGCCAGTAGAGACGGGACAGGAATCACAGATACGCAGTATTTT | CASRDGTGITDTQYF
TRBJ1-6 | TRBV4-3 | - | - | TGCGCCAGCAGCCAAGTGGCGGTTAGCTCCTATAATTCACCCCTCCACTTT | CASSQVAVSSYNSPLHF
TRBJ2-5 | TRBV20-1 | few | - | TGCAGTGCTAGGGGGACCACACTTGGGTCCCAGTACTTC | CSARGTTLGSQYF
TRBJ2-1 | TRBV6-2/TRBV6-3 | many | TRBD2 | TGTGCCAGCAGTTACGTCCCTGGGACTAGCGGGTACAATGAGCAGTTCTTC | CASSYVPGTSGYNEQFF
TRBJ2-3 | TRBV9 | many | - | TGTGCCAGCAGCCCATTGGGGGGTACGGATACGCAGTATTTT | CASSPLGGTDTQYF
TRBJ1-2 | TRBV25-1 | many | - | TGTGCCAGCAGTGAATTTTCCAGGGGAGGAGGCTACACCTTC | CASSEFSRGGGYTF
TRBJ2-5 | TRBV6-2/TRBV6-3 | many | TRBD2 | TGTGCCAGCAGTAGGCTAGCGGATTTTCAAGAGACCCAGTACTTC | CASSRLADFQETQYF
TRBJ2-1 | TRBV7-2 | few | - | TGTGCCAGCAGCTTAGGCGGAAAGGTAGGAAATGAGCAGTTCTTC | CASSLGGKVGNEQFF
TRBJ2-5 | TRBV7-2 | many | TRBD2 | TGTGCCAGCAGCTTAAGGCGGGAGAGCGGGGAGACCCAGTACTTC | CASSLRRESGETQYF
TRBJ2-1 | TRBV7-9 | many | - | TGTGCCAGCGCAATGTTGGAGGATGAGCAGTTCTTC | CASAMLEDEQFF
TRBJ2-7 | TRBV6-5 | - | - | TGTGCCAGCAGTTACTCGAATCGGGGCAGGGGCGAGCAGTACTTC | CASSYSNRGRGEQYF
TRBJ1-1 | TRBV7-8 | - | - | TGTGCCAGCAGCGTCAGTACCCTCGGTGAAGCTTTCTTT | CASSVSTLGEAFF
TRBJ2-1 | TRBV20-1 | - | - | TGCAGTGCTAGAGTTCGCCAGACCTGGGGCAATGAGCAGTTCTTC | CSARVRQTWGNEQFF
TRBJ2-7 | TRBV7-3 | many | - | TGTGCCAGCAGCGAATTACTATCCGGGACACCTTCTAGCTCCTACGAGCAGTACTTC | CASSELLSGTPSSSYEQYF
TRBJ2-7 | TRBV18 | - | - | TGTGCCAGCTCACCCCCCTGGGGGGTTTACGAGCAGTACTTC | CASSPPWGVYEQYF
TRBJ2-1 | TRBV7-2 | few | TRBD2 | TGTGCCAGCAGCCTTGGACTAGCGGCCGCCTACTTT | CASSLGLAAAYF
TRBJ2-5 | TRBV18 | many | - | TGTGCCAGCTCACCTCGGCAGGGAGACCAAGAGACCCAGTACTTC | CASSPRQGDQETQYF
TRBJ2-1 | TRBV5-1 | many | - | TGCGCCAGCAGCCCCGAGGACTTGCAAAAGCAGTTCTTC | CASSPEDLQKQFF
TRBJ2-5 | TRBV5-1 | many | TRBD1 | TGCGCCAGCAGCCAAACAGGGGAGGAGACCCAGTACTTC | CASSQTGEETQYF
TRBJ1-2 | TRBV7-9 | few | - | TGTGCCAGCAGCTTTCGGGACGGAATTAACTATGGCTACACCTTC | CASSFRDGINYGYTF
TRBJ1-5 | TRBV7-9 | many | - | TGTGCCAGCAGCTTAACAGGGAACAATCAGCCCCAGCATTTT | CASSLTGNNQPQHF
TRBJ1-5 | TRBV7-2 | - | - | TGTGCCAGCAGCTCGCACGCCAGGGGCAGCAATCAGCCCCAGCATTTT | CASSSHARGSNQPQHF
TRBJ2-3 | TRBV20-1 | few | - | TGCAGTGAGGGGGATCTTAGCACGCATACGCAGTATTTT | CSEGDLSTHTQYF
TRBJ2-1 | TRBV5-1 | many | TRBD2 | TGCGCCAGCAGCTTGATTGGACTAGCGCATTACAATGAGCAGTTCTTC | CASSLIGLAHYNEQFF
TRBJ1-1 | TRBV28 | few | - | TGTGCCAGCAGCCTCGGGGGGGGGCGGGACACTGAAGCTTTCTTT | CASSLGGGRDTEAFF
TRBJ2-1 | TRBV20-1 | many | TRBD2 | TGCAGTGCTCTAGCGGGAGTCAGCTCCTACAATGAGCAGTTCTTC | CSALAGVSSYNEQFF
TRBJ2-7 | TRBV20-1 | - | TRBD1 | TGCAGTGCAACGGACAGGGGCCACGAGCAGTACTTC | CSATDRGHEQYF
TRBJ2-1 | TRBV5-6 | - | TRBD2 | TGTGCCAGCAGCTTCACCGCTAGCGGGGGGGGCAATGAGCAGTTCTTC | CASSFTASGGGNEQFF
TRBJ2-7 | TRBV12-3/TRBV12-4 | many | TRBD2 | TGTGCCAGCAGTTTGGCTAGCGGGAGTCAGTACTTC | CASSLASGSQYF